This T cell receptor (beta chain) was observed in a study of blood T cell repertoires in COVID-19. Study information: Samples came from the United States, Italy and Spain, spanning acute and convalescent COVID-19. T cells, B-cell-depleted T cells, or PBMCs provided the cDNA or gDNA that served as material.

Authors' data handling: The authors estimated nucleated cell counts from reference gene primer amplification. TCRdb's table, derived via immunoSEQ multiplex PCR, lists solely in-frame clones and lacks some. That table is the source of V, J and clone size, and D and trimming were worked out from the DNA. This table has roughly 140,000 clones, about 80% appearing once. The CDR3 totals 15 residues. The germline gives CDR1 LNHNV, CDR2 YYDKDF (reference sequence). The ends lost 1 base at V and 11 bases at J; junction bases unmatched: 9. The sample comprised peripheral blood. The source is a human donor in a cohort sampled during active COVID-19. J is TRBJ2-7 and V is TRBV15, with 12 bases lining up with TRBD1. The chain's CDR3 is CATSRGGQGALEKYF. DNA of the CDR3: TGTGCCACCAGCAGAGGGGGACAGGGGGCGCTGGAAAAGTACTTC.